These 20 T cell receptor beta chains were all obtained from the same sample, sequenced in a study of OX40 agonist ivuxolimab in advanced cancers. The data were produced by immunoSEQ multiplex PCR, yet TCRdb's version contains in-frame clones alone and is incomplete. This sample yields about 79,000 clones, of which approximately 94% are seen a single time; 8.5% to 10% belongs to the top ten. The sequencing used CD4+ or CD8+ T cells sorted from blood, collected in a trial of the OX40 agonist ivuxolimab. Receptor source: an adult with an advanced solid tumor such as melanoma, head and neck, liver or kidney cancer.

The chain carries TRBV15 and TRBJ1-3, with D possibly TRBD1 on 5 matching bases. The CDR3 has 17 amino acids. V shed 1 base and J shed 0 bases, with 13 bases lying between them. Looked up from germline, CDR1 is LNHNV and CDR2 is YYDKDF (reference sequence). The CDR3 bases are TGTGCCACCAGCAGAGTAGGAGGGGAAGCCTCTGGAAACACCATATATTTT. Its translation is CATSRVGGEASGNTIYF. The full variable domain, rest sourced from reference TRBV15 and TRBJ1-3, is DAMVIQNPRYQVTQFGKPVTLSCSQTLNHNVMYWYQQKSSQAPKLLFHYYDKDFNNEADTPDNFQSRRPNTSFCFLDIRSPGLGDTAMYLCATSRVGGEASGNTIYFGEGSWLTVV.

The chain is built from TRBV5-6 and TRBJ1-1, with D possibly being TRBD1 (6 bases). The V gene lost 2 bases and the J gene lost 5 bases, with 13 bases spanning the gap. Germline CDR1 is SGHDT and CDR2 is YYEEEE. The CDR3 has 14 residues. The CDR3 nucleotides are TGTGCCAGCAGCTTCCCGACAGGAGGGACTGAAGCTTTCTTT. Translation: CASSFPTGGTEAFF.

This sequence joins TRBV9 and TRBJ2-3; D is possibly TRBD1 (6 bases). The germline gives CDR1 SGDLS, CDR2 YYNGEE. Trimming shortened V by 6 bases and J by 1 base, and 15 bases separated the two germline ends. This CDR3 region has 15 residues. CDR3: CASTKDRGGTDTQYF. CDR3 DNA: TGTGCCAGCACCAAGGACAGAGGGGGCACAGATACGCAGTATTTT. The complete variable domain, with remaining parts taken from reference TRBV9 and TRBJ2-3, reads DSGVTQTPKHLITATGQRVTLRCSPRSGDLSVYWYQQSLDQGLQFLIQYYNGEERAKGNILERFSAQQFPDLHSELNLSSLELGDSALYFCASTKDRGGTDTQYFGPGTRLTVL.

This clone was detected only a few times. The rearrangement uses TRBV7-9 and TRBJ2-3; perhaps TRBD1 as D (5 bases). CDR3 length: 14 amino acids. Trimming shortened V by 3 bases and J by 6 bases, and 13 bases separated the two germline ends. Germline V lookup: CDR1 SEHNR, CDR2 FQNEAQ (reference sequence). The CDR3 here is CASSFSGFGDTQYF. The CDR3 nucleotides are TGTGCCAGCAGCTTTTCAGGGTTTGGTGATACGCAGTATTTT.

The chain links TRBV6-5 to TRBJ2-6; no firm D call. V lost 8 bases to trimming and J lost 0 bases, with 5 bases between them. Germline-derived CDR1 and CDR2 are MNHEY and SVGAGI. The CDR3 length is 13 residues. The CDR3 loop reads CASGVSGANVLTF. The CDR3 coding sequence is TGTGCCAGCGGGGTCTCTGGGGCCAACGTCCTGACTTTC.

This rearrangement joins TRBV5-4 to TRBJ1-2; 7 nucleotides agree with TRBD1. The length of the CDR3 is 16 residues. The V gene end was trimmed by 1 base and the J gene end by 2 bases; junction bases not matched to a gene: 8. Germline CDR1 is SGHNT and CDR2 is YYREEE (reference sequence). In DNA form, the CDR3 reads TGTGCCAGCAGCTTGCCAGGAGGGGGCCCGAACTATGGCTACACCTTC. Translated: CASSLPGGGPNYGYTF.

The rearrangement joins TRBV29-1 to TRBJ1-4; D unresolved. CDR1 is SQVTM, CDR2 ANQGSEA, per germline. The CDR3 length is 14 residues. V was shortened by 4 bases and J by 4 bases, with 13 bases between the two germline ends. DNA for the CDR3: TGCAGCGTTGTTTTTGAGGACCATAATGAAAAACTGTTTTTT. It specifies CSVVFEDHNEKLFF.

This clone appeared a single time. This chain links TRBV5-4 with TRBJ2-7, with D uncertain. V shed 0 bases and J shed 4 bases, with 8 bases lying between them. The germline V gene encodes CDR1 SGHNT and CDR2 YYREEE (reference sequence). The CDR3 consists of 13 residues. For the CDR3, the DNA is TGTGCCAGCAGCTTGGCGGCAACATACGAGCAGTACTTC. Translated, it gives CASSLAATYEQYF. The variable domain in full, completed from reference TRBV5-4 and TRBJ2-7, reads ETGVTQSPTHLIKTRGQQVTLRCSSQSGHNTVSWYQQALGQGPQFIFQYYREEENGRGNFPPRFSGLQFPNYSSELNVNALELDDSALYLCASSLAATYEQYFGPGTRLTVT.

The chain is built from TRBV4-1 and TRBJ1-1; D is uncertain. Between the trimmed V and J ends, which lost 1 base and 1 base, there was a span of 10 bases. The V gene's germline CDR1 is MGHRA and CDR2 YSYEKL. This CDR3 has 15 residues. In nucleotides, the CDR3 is TGCGCCAGCAGCCAAGTAGTAAACGGGAACACTGAAGCTTTCTTT. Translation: CASSQVVNGNTEAFF.

CDR3 in amino acids: CASSSHQTSTNEKLFF. CDR3 DNA sequence: TGTGCCAGCAGCTCGCACCAGACCTCAACTAATGAAAAACTGTTTTTT. The chain has TRBV28 and TRBJ1-4; D remains unclear. Per germline, CDR1 MDHEN and CDR2 SYDVKM. Trimming removed 6 bases at V and 0 bases at J, with 14 bases between. The CDR3 consists of 16 residues.

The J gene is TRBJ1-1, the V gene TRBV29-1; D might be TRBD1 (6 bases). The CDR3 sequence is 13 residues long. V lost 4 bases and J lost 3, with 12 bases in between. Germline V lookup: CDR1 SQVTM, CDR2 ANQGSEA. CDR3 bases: TGCAGCGTTGCTCCGCAGGGGTACACTGAAGCTTTCTTT. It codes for CSVAPQGYTEAFF.

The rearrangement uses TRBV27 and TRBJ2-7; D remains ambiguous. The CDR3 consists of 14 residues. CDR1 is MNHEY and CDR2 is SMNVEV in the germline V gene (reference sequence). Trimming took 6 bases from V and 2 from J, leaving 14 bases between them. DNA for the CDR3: TGTGCCAGCAGCTTCCGGACCGAACCCTACGAGCAGTACTTC. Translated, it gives CASSFRTEPYEQYF.

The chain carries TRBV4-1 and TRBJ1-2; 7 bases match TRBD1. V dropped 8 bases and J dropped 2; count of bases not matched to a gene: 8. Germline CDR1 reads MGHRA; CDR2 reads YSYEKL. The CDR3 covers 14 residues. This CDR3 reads CASDGGTANYGYTF. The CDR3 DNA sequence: TGCGCCAGCGATGGGGGGACAGCAAACTATGGCTACACCTTC.

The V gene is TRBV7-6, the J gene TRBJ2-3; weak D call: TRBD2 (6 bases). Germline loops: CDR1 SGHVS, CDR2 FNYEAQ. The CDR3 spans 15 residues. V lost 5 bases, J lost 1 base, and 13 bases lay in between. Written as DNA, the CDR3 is TGTGCCAGCAGCCCCCGCATAGCGGGCACAGATACGCAGTATTTT. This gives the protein CASSPRIAGTDTQYF. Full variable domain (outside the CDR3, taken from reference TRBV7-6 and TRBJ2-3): GAGVSQSPRYKVTKRGQDVALRCDPISGHVSLYWYRQALGQGPEFLTYFNYEAQQDKSGLPNDRFSAERPEGSISTLTIQRTEQRDSAMYRCASSPRIAGTDTQYFGPGTRLTVL.

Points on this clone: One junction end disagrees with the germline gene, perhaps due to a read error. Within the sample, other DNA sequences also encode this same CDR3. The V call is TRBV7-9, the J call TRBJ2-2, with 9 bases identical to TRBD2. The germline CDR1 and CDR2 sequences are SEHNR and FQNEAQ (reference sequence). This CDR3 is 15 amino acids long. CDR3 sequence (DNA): TGTGCCAGCAGCCTAGCGGGACAAGATACCGGGGAGCTGTTTTTT. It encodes CASSLAGQDTGELFF.

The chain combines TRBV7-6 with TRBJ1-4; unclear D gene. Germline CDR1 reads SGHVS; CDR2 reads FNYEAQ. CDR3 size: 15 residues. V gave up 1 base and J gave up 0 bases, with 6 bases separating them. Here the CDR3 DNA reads TGTGCCAGCAGCTTAGTAGGTGCAACTAATGAAAAACTGTTTTTT. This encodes CASSLVGATNEKLFF.

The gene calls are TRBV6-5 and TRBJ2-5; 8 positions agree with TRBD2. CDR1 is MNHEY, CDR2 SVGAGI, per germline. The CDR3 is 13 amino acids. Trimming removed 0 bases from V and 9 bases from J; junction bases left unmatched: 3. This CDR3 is CASSYSAGEAQYF. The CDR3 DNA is TGTGCCAGCAGTTACTCAGCGGGGGAGGCCCAGTACTTC.

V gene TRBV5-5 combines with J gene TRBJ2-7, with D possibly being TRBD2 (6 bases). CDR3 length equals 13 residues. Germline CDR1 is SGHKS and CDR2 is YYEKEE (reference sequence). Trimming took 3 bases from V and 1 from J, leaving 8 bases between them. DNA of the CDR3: TGTGCCAGCAGCTGGGGGGTTTCCTACGAGCAGTACTTC. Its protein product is CASSWGVSYEQYF.

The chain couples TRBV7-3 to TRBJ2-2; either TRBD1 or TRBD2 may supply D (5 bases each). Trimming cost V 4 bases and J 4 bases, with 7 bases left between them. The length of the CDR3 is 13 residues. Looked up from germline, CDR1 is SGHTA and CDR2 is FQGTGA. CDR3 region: CASSWDVTGELFF. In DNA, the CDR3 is TGTGCCAGCAGCTGGGACGTCACCGGGGAGCTGTTTTTT.

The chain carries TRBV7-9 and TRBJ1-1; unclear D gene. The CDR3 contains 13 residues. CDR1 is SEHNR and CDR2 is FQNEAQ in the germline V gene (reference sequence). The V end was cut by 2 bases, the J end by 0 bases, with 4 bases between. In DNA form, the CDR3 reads TGTGCCAGCAGCTTACCCTTGAACACTGAAGCTTTCTTT. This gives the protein CASSLPLNTEAFF.